The 11 T cell receptor beta chains below come from one sample, sequenced in a study of blood T cell repertoires in COVID-19. Some clones are missing from TCRdb's copy, which holds only in-frame ones; the method was immunoSEQ multiplex PCR. The repertoire holds tens of thousands of clones, with under 80% as singletons. The sample was peripheral blood. These receptors all come from a human donor in a cohort sampled during active COVID-19.

V is TRBV19 and J is TRBJ2-7; 10 nucleotides line up with TRBD2. Trimming took 5 bases from V and 4 from J; bases not matched to a gene: 8. From germline, CDR1 is LNHDA and CDR2 SQIVND (reference sequence). The CDR3 is 15 residues long. The chain's CDR3 is CASSAASGGLYEQYF. As DNA, the CDR3 is TGTGCCAGTAGTGCGGCTAGCGGGGGACTTTACGAGCAGTACTTC.

The chain is built from TRBV2 and TRBJ1-1; TRBD1 aligns across 8 bases. The CDR3 contains 14 residues. Germline V gene data show CDR1 as SNHLY and CDR2 as FYNNEI. V gave up 7 bases and J gave up 2 bases; unmatched junction bases: 6. CDR3 DNA sequence: TGTGCCAGCATTCGGGACAGGAGCAACACTGAAGCTTTCTTT. Its translation: CASIRDRSNTEAFF.

The rearrangement uses TRBV29-1 and TRBJ1-1; D remains ambiguous. The V gene's germline CDR1 is SQVTM and CDR2 ANQGSEA. CDR3 length: 12 amino acids. Trimming removed 7 bases at V and 1 base at J, with 10 bases between. The CDR3 sequence: CSGLEGNTEAFF. CDR3 sequence (DNA): TGCAGCGGGCTTGAGGGGAACACTGAAGCTTTCTTT.

The V call is TRBV4-1, the J call TRBJ2-3; a weak D match, TRBD2 (6 bases). V gave up 1 base and J gave up 4 bases, with 12 bases separating them. The CDR3 length is 15 residues. CDR1 and CDR2 from the germline V gene are MGHRA and YSYEKL. The CDR3, as DNA: TGCGCCAGCAGCCAAGTCGGAGGGGTGGCAGATACGCAGTATTTT. Amino acid sequence: CASSQVGGVADTQYF.

The chain recombines TRBV5-4 with TRBJ1-1; 8 bases are shared with TRBD1. The V gene's germline CDR1 is SGHNT and CDR2 YYREEE (reference sequence). The CDR3 length is 14 residues. Trimming took 4 bases from V and 3 from J; bases not matched to a gene: 5. CDR3 protein: CASSGRQGHTEAFF. The CDR3, as DNA: TGTGCCAGCAGCGGAAGACAGGGGCACACTGAAGCTTTCTTT.

This chain links TRBV28 with TRBJ1-1; 8 bases match TRBD1. The CDR3 runs 17 residues. V lost 6 bases to trimming and J lost 4 bases; unmatched junction nucleotides: 16. Germline-derived CDR1 and CDR2 are MDHEN and SYDVKM. The CDR3 region is CASRISGQAGLGTEAFF. Here the CDR3 DNA reads TGTGCCAGCAGAATCTCGGGACAGGCGGGCCTGGGCACTGAAGCTTTCTTT. The full variable domain, in which reference TRBV28 and TRBJ1-1 provide the parts outside the CDR3, is DVKVTQSSRYLVKRTGEKVFLECVQDMDHENMFWYRQDPGLGLRLIYFSYDVKMKEKGDIPEGYSVSREKKERFSLILESASTNQTSMYLCASRISGQAGLGTEAFFGQGTRLTVV.

This rearrangement joins TRBV19 to TRBJ2-3; D call uncertain. The germline V and J ends were trimmed by 3 bases and 1 base, with 8 bases remaining between them. Germline CDR1 LNHDA, CDR2 SQIVND (reference sequence). The CDR3 runs 14 residues. In DNA, the CDR3 is TGTGCCAGTAGTATGACTCGCGGCACAGATACGCAGTATTTT. Its protein is CASSMTRGTDTQYF.

J is TRBJ2-1 and V is TRBV11-3; maybe TRBD2 (6 bases). The germline V gene has CDR1 SGHNT and CDR2 YENEEA. V was cut by 5 bases and J by 0 bases, with 17 bases left in between. This CDR3 has 17 residues. The CDR3 region is CASSPRGGTDSYNEQFF. DNA for the CDR3: TGTGCCAGCAGCCCCCGAGGCGGGACTGACTCCTACAATGAGCAGTTCTTC.

The chain couples TRBV12-5 to TRBJ2-3, with TRBD2 as a possible D gene (5 bases). The germline V gene has CDR1 LGHNT and CDR2 FRNRAP. CDR3 length: 11 residues. Trimming removed 8 bases at V and 3 bases at J, with 6 bases between. CDR3 bases: TGTGCTAGTCCGGGAACAGATACGCAGTATTTT. Translated: CASPGTDTQYF. Together with reference TRBV12-5 and TRBJ2-3, the CDR3 gives the full variable domain: DARVTQTPRHKVTEMGQEVTMRCQPILGHNTVFWYRQTMMQGLELLAYFRNRAPLDDSGMPKDRFSAEMPDATLATLKIQPSEPRDSAVYFCASPGTDTQYFGPGTRLTVL.

The J gene is TRBJ1-5, the V gene TRBV18; no reliable D call. CDR1 KGHSH and CDR2 LQKENI come from the germline V gene. The CDR3 contains 13 residues. V lost 3 bases, J lost 7 bases, and 10 bases lay in between. This CDR3 reads CASSPADGQPQHF. DNA of the CDR3: TGTGCCAGCTCACCCGCTGATGGCCAGCCCCAGCATTTT.

The chain has TRBV24-1 and TRBJ2-1; D call uncertain. The CDR3 is 14 residues long. The germline V and J ends were trimmed by 4 bases and 9 bases, with 15 bases remaining between them. CDR1 and CDR2 from the germline V gene are KGHDR and SFDVKD. The CDR3 is CATSDSDLFGEQFF. Written as DNA, the CDR3 is TGTGCCACCAGTGACTCCGACTTGTTCGGTGAGCAGTTCTTC.